This T cell receptor beta chain was sequenced during a study of identical twins. A single record per CDR3 protein comes from TCRdb applying MiXCR to the 5' RACE reads. Among under 900,000 distinct CDR3 sequences listed, about 20% were seen once. With regard to this clonotype: What it binds is unknown.

The germline CDR1 and CDR2 sequences are SGHRS and YFSETQ. Trimming removed 4 bases at V and 4 bases at J, with 20 bases between. This CDR3 is 16 amino acids long. General observations from the study: Alpha sequences that were out-of-frame and twin-shared showed an excess of low generation probability.

This same sample was also taken into another study, of T cells expressing NK-cell markers. From that study: The eight sequenced donors comprised seven who were HCMV-seropositive and one who was seronegative.

This chain joins TRBV5-1 and TRBJ1-2; D might be TRBD1 (5 bases). This receptor was obtained from a woman aged 18-29 years in good health. The sample taken for sequencing was PBMCs. CDR3 sequence (DNA): TGCGCCAGCAGCCCTCGGACGGACATCAGTGGCTATGGCTACACCTTC. Protein: CASSPRTDISGYGYTF.